The 5 T cell receptor beta chains in this list originate from one sample, sequenced in a study of blood T cells in healthy people across ages. A J-beta primer mix and a sample-barcoded 5' primer were used in a second PCR of roughly 6 to 11 cycles. From the 5' RACE reads, TCRdb called clonotypes with MiXCR, one entry per CDR3 protein. Altogether about 730,000 distinct CDR3 sequences are present, more than 40% being singletons, with the ten largest covering 20% to 25%. Sequenced input: blood. These receptors were taken from a woman aged 55-70 years in good health.

The chain is built from TRBV9 and TRBJ1-4, with D maybe TRBD1 (5 bases). The CDR3 is 14 amino acids. Germline lookup yields CDR1 SGDLS and CDR2 YYNGEE. Trimming cost V 2 bases and J 6 bases, with 11 bases left between them. The CDR3 DNA sequence: TGTGCCAGCAGCGTGACAGTAGATGATGAAAAACTGTTTTTT. Translation gives CASSVTVDDEKLFF.

This chain uses TRBV12-3 or TRBV12-4 with TRBJ2-1, with 12 bases lining up with TRBD2. V trimming: 4 bases; J trimming: 15 bases; junction bases outside the gene matches: 7. The CDR3 is made up of 13 amino acids. CDR3 nucleotides: TGTGCCAGCAGTTGGACTAGCGGGAAAACCCGGTTCTTC. Protein sequence: CASSWTSGKTRFF.

This sequence joins TRBV7-2 and TRBJ2-7; TRBD2 matches 9 bases. The tail of the sequence fits TRBJ2-4 better, so the J call may be wrong. The CDR3 has 16 residues. Germline V CDR1 and CDR2: SGHTA, FQGNSA. In DNA form, the CDR3 reads TGTGCCAGCAGCCAGGATTTAGCGGGGGTGGGAAACATTCAGTACTTC. It specifies CASSQDLAGVGNIQYF.

There are a few counts of this clonotype. This rearrangement joins TRBV7-2 to TRBJ2-5; D ambiguous. Germline V gene sequence: CDR1 SGHTA, CDR2 FQGNSA. Trimming took off 5 bases at V and 1 base at J, with 11 bases between the two ends. The CDR3 covers 14 residues. The CDR3 protein is CASSKRAAQETQYF. In DNA, the CDR3 is TGTGCCAGCAGCAAACGGGCTGCCCAAGAGACCCAGTACTTC.

DNA for the CDR3: TGCAGTGCTAGGGTCGTGGTGGGGGCGTTGTCCGAGCAGTACTTC. Protein: CSARVVVGALSEQYF. This chain joins TRBV20-1 and TRBJ2-7; maybe TRBD1 (6 bases). V was cut by 3 bases and J by 6 bases, with 21 bases left in between. Germline V gene sequence: CDR1 DFQATT, CDR2 SNEGSKA (reference sequence). CDR3 length: 15 residues.